Shown below are 15 T cell receptor beta chains from a single sample sequenced in a study of OX40 agonist ivuxolimab in advanced cancers. This table comes from immunoSEQ multiplex PCR, and its TCRdb copy is limited to in-frame clones, with some not included. The sample lists 55,000 to 70,000 clones, less than 90% occurring once. This material consisted of CD4+ or CD8+ T cells sorted from blood, taken in a trial of the OX40 agonist ivuxolimab. These receptors came from an adult with an advanced solid tumor such as melanoma, head and neck, liver or kidney cancer.

The J gene is TRBJ2-1, the V gene TRBV7-9; tentative D call: TRBD2 (6 bases). Trimming left V 5 bases short and J 9 bases short, with 11 bases between. The germline V gene has CDR1 SEHNR and CDR2 FQNEAQ (reference sequence). This CDR3 comprises 12 residues. CDR3 nucleotide sequence: TGTGCCAGCAGCCAGAGCGGGCCTGAGCAGTTCTTC. This codes for CASSQSGPEQFF.

The V call is TRBV30, the J call TRBJ1-5, with no clear D. The CDR3 is made up of 13 amino acids. The V gene's germline CDR1 is GTSNPN and CDR2 SVGIG (reference sequence). Trimming removed 5 bases at V and 2 bases at J, with 10 bases between. CDR3 in amino acids: CAWSRQGNQPQHF. The DNA for the CDR3 is TGTGCCTGGTCAAGGCAGGGCAATCAGCCCCAGCATTTT.

The chain is built from TRBV7-8 and TRBJ1-1; no clear D gene. CDR3 length: 13 residues. The germline gives CDR1 SGHVS, CDR2 FQNEAQ. With 3 bases removed from V and 4 bases from J, the gap between germline ends came to 9 bases. The CDR3 DNA sequence: TGTGCCAGCAGCTTGGGGTTTGGCACTGAAGCTTTCTTT. Its translation: CASSLGFGTEAFF.

The chain recombines TRBV9 with TRBJ1-2, with a tentative D call TRBD1 (6 bases). This CDR3 has 14 amino acids. V lost 0 bases, J lost 1 base, and 7 bases lay in between. Germline CDR1 and CDR2: SGDLS and YYNGEE. CDR3 sequence (DNA): TGTGCCAGCAGCGTAGCGGACAGTAACTATGGCTACACCTTC. This encodes CASSVADSNYGYTF. The whole variable domain, filled in from reference TRBV9 and TRBJ1-2, reads DSGVTQTPKHLITATGQRVTLRCSPRSGDLSVYWYQQSLDQGLQFLIQYYNGEERAKGNILERFSAQQFPDLHSELNLSSLELGDSALYFCASSVADSNYGYTFGSGTRLTVV.

The chain employs TRBV15 and TRBJ2-3; 7 nucleotides line up with TRBD1. With V trimmed by 5 bases and J by 7 bases, 12 bases remained unmatched. Looked up from germline, CDR1 is LNHNV and CDR2 is YYDKDF (reference sequence). CDR3 length equals 15 residues. In DNA, the CDR3 is TGTGCCACCAGCCCTCCGAGGGCAGGGGGACATACGCAGTATTTT. Protein product: CATSPPRAGGHTQYF.

This chain joins TRBV4-2 and TRBJ1-2; D perhaps matches TRBD1 (5 bases). The germline V and J ends were trimmed by 0 bases and 5 bases, with 7 bases remaining between them. The CDR3 sequence is 13 residues long. Germline V lookup: CDR1 LGHNA, CDR2 YNFKEQ. The CDR3: CASSQEPGYGYTF. The CDR3 DNA sequence: TGTGCCAGCAGCCAAGAACCAGGGTATGGCTACACCTTC.

Points on this clone: The junction and the germline gene differ at one end; a read error may be behind it. This chain connects TRBV5-4 to TRBJ2-7; TRBD1 is a possible D gene (5 bases). Germline CDR1 is SGHNT and CDR2 is YYREEE (reference sequence). The CDR3 spans 15 residues. The CDR3 nucleotides are TGCGCCAGCAGCCAAAGGAGTGACAGTGCTTACGAGCAGTACTTC. It specifies CASSQRSDSAYEQYF. Combining the CDR3 with reference TRBV5-4 and TRBJ2-7 gives the whole variable domain ETGVTQSPTHLIKTRGQQVTLRCSSQSGHNTVSWYQQALGQGPQFIFQYYREEENGRGNFPPRFSGLQFPNYSSELNVNALELDDSALYLCASSQRSDSAYEQYFGPGTRLTVT.

This clone was counted a few times. V usage is TRBV19 and J usage is TRBJ1-2, with unresolved D. V gave up 4 bases and J gave up 5 bases, with 14 bases separating them. Per germline, CDR1 LNHDA and CDR2 SQIVND (reference sequence). The CDR3 has 14 amino acids. This CDR3 is CASSNPGQMYGYTF. The CDR3 bases are TGTGCCAGTAGTAACCCGGGCCAGATGTATGGCTACACCTTC.

In its sample, this clone was seen once. This chain's CDR3 is CAWSPASGIQYEQYF. The DNA for the CDR3 is TGTGCCTGGAGTCCGGCTAGCGGGATCCAGTACGAGCAGTACTTC. V is TRBV30 and J is TRBJ2-7; 9 nucleotides align to TRBD2. The CDR3 extends over 15 amino acids. Germline CDR1 reads GTSNPN; CDR2 reads SVGIG (reference sequence). Trimming took 2 bases from V and 4 from J; bases not matched to a gene: 9.

In nucleotides, the CDR3 is TGTGCCAGCAGTTACTCGGGCTCTTACAATGAGCAGTTCTTC. It encodes CASSYSGSYNEQFF. The rearrangement uses TRBV6-5 and TRBJ2-1; D gene uncertain. CDR1 and CDR2 from the germline V gene are MNHEY and SVGAGI. The ends were cut back, 0 bases at V and 4 bases at J, with 7 bases in the middle. The CDR3 spans 14 residues.

The table lists this clone with a count of one. The V and J genes are TRBV6-5 and TRBJ2-3, with 7 bases matching TRBD1. The CDR3 consists of 13 residues. The junction had 9 bases not matched to a gene; V was cut back by 5 bases and J by 10 bases. CDR1 and CDR2 (germline): MNHEY, SVGAGI. CDR3 protein: CASSRDSNWSQYF. In DNA, the CDR3 is TGTGCCAGCAGTAGGGACAGCAATTGGTCGCAGTATTTT.

The chain employs TRBV5-4 and TRBJ2-5; 12 nucleotides agree with TRBD2. This CDR3 has 18 amino acids. Germline-derived CDR1 and CDR2 are SGHNT and YYREEE (reference sequence). J gave up 1 base and V 3 bases, and 10 bases lay outside the gene matches. Here the CDR3 DNA reads TGTGCCAGCAGCTGGGCCTATGGGACTAGCGGGCTCCAAGAGACCCAGTACTTC. Encoded protein: CASSWAYGTSGLQETQYF.

The chain has TRBV7-2 and TRBJ2-1; 7 bases align to TRBD2. CDR1 SGHTA and CDR2 FQGNSA come from the germline V gene. With V trimmed by 4 bases and J by 9 bases, 0 bases remained unmatched. This CDR3 has 11 residues. CDR3 loop: CASSSGGEQFF. The CDR3 DNA reads TGTGCCAGCAGCTCGGGGGGTGAGCAGTTCTTC. Full variable domain (remainder filled in from reference TRBV7-2 and TRBJ2-1): GAGVSQSPSNKVTEKGKDVELRCDPISGHTALYWYRQSLGQGLEFLIYFQGNSAPDKSGLPSDRFSAERTGGSVSTLTIQRTQQEDSAVYLCASSSGGEQFFGPGTRLTVL.

This clone was found a few times. The chain uses TRBV5-4 and TRBJ1-2; D is possibly TRBD1 (6 bases). Germline lookup yields CDR1 SGHNT and CDR2 YYREEE (reference sequence). With 2 bases removed from V and 5 bases from J, the gap between germline ends came to 19 bases. This CDR3 spans 16 amino acids. The CDR3: CASSFGRDMTLYGYTF. The CDR3 DNA sequence: TGTGCCAGCAGCTTTGGGCGGGACATGACTCTGTATGGCTACACCTTC.

The CDR3 sequence: CASSYRGLPSNEQFF. The CDR3 DNA reads TGTGCCAGCAGCTACAGGGGACTACCCAGCAATGAGCAGTTCTTC. The chain is built from TRBV6-5 and TRBJ2-1, with D perhaps matching TRBD1 or TRBD2 (7 bases each). Trimming shortened V by 6 bases and J by 6 bases, and 18 bases separated the two germline ends. Germline V gene sequence: CDR1 MNHEY, CDR2 SVGAGI. The CDR3 is 15 amino acids.